Listed below are T cell receptor beta chains from one sample, sequenced in a study of blood T cell repertoires in COVID-19. Produced via immunoSEQ multiplex PCR; TCRdb's table is partial and in-frame only. The sample lists under 250,000 clones, about four fifths seen once, with about 3.9% in the top ten. Sequencing was performed on PBMCs or T cells enriched from blood (not recorded which). These receptors were collected from a woman aged 40 to 55 who had been exposed to COVID-19. CDR3s include the opening cysteine and the closing phenylalanine or tryptophan. D genes are given only for firm matches. Clone sizes are given selectively: once, few, many, or a class where the clone is expanded.

>.|.|TRBJ1-1|TRBV11-1
TGTGCCAGCAGCTTAGATTGGGCCACTGAAGCTTTCTTT
CASSLDWATEAFF
>.|TRBD2|TRBJ2-5|TRBV5-4
TGTGCCAGCAGCGCTGCGGGGGGTTGGGAGACCCAGTACTTC
CASSAAGGWETQYF
>.|.|TRBJ2-3|TRBV9
TGTGCCAGCAGCGACGGTACAGCTAGCACAGATACGCAGTATTTT
CASSDGTASTDTQYF
>.|TRBD1|TRBJ1-3|TRBV6-5
TGTGCCAGCAGCACAGGGGTTGGAAACACCATATATTTT
CASSTGVGNTIYF
>.|TRBD2|TRBJ2-5|TRBV5-3
TGTGCCAGAAGCTTGGGGGGACTAGCGGGGTTAGAGACCCAGTACTTC
CARSLGGLAGLETQYF
>.|TRBD1|TRBJ1-3|TRBV2
TGTGCCAGCAGGCCCGGGACAGGGGTGTCCTCTGGAAACACCATATATTTT
CASRPGTGVSSGNTIYF
>once|.|TRBJ1-2|TRBV9
TGTGCCAGCAGCGTAGGGAGGGGTGACTATGGCTACACCTTC
CASSVGRGDYGYTF
>.|TRBD2|TRBJ2-3|TRBV5-4
TGTGCCAGCAGCTCAAAGCGGGGGACTAGCACAGATACGCAGTATTTT
CASSSKRGTSTDTQYF
>.|TRBD1|TRBJ1-4|TRBV18
TGTGCCAGCTCACCGGGACAGATCCTCTTTCCTAATGAAAAACTGTTTTTT
CASSPGQILFPNEKLFF
>.|TRBD2|TRBJ2-5|TRBV9
TGTGCCAGCACCCCGGGGACTAGCGGGGGCCAAGAGACCCAGTACTTC
CASTPGTSGGQETQYF
>.|TRBD1|TRBJ2-7|TRBV6-5
TGTGCCATCGCCGAACCGGGACAGGGGAGAGACGAGCAGTACTTC
CAIAEPGQGRDEQYF
>.|TRBD2|TRBJ2-3|TRBV5-1
TGCGCCAGCAGCTTGGCTGCTAGCGGGGGGAGCACAGATACGCAGTATTTT
CASSLAASGGSTDTQYF
>.|.|TRBJ1-2|TRBV5-1
TGCGCCAGCAGCCTCGTAACAGGGACGGTGGGCTACACCTTC
CASSLVTGTVGYTF
>.|TRBD1|TRBJ1-1|TRBV23-1
TGCGCCAGCAGTCAATCCGGGGGCAGATGCTCAGGGGGCCACACTGAAGCTTTCTTT
CASSQSGGRCSGGHTEAFF
>.|TRBD2|TRBJ2-3|TRBV9
TGTGCCAGCAGCGTACAAGCGGGGGGACTCACAGATACGCAGTATTTT
CASSVQAGGLTDTQYF
>.|TRBD1|TRBJ1-5|TRBV6-5
TGTGCCAGCAGTTCGACAGGGACGAGCAATCAGCCCCAGCATTTT
CASSSTGTSNQPQHF
>.|.|TRBJ2-1|TRBV5-6
TGTGCCAGCAGCTTGGAACAACCTTCCTACAATGAGCAGTTCTTC
CASSLEQPSYNEQFF
>.|.|TRBJ2-7|TRBV11-3
TGTGCCAGCAGCTTACCAGGGGGGTATGCCCCTTACGAGCAGTACTTC
CASSLPGGYAPYEQYF
>.|.|TRBJ1-5|TRBV5-1
TGCGCCAGCAGCCTGTCGGGGGGTGACAATCAGCCCCAGCATTTT
CASSLSGGDNQPQHF
>.|.|TRBJ2-7|TRBV5-1
TGCGCCAGCAGCTTGCCAGGCTACGAGCAGTACTTC
CASSLPGYEQYF
>.|.|TRBJ1-2|TRBV6-5
TGTGCCAGCAGCCGGGAGGGGTATGGCTACACCTTC
CASSREGYGYTF
>.|.|TRBJ2-7|TRBV9
TGTGCCAGCAGCGTAACAGGGGAGGTCGACGAGCAGTACTTC
CASSVTGEVDEQYF
>few|.|TRBJ1-2|TRBV6-2/TRBV6-3
TGTGCCAGCAGTTACATGGGGGAGGCTGGCTACACCTTC
CASSYMGEAGYTF
>.|.|TRBJ1-4|TRBV12-3/TRBV12-4
TGTGCCAGCAGTCTCACAGTGAGAAAACTGTTTTTT
CASSLTVRKLFF
>once|.|TRBJ2-2|TRBV9
TGTGCCAGCAGCCTTAATTCAATGGGGGGAAACACCGGGGAGCTGTTTTTT
CASSLNSMGGNTGELFF
>.|.|TRBJ1-5|TRBV18
TGTGCCAGCTCACCAGACCAGACAGGAGCAAATCAGCCCCAGCATTTT
CASSPDQTGANQPQHF
>.|TRBD2|TRBJ2-3|TRBV5-6
TGTGCCAGCAGCTTGGTATCCGGGGGGGGCACAGATACGCAGTATTTT
CASSLVSGGGTDTQYF
>.|.|TRBJ2-7|TRBV2
TGTGCCAGCAGTGAAGCGCTTTGGGACACGAACTACGAGCAGTACTTC
CASSEALWDTNYEQYF
>once|.|TRBJ1-5|TRBV2
TGTGCCAGCAGTGGCGGGAATAATCAGCCCCAGCATTTT
CASSGGNNQPQHF
>once|TRBD1|TRBJ2-7|TRBV7-9
TGTGCCAGCAGCTTTGCCGGGACAGCCATCGACGAGCAGTACTTC
CASSFAGTAIDEQYF
>.|TRBD2|TRBJ2-3|TRBV5-5
TGTGCCAGCAGCTTGTTCCTAGCGGGGGGTCGAGCAGATACGCAGTATTTT
CASSLFLAGGRADTQYF
>.|TRBD1|TRBJ1-5|TRBV24-1
TGTGCCACCAGTCGCCAGGGGGGTCAGCCCCAGCATTTT
CATSRQGGQPQHF
>.|.|TRBJ1-2|TRBV5-1
TGCGCCAGCAGCTTGGTAGGGGGATCTAACTATGGCTACACCTTC
CASSLVGGSNYGYTF
>.|.|TRBJ2-2|TRBV6-5
TGTGCCAGCACTATTGGACAGTTCCTCACCGGGGAGCTGTTTTTT
CASTIGQFLTGELFF
>.|.|TRBJ2-3|TRBV9
TGTGCCAGCAGCTCCCGGTCAGATACGCAGTATTTT
CASSSRSDTQYF
>once|.|TRBJ1-2|TRBV27
TGTGCCAGCAGTTTGAGGTCTCCTAACTATGGCTACACCTTC
CASSLRSPNYGYTF
>.|.|TRBJ2-3|TRBV5-1
TGCGCCAGCAGCTTGAGCAGGGGCGAAATGGTAACAGATACGCAGTATTTT
CASSLSRGEMVTDTQYF
>.|.|TRBJ2-5|TRBV3-1/TRBV3-2
TGTGCCAGCAGCCAAAATGGGGAGAAGAGACCCCAGTACTTC
CASSQNGEKRPQYF
>.|.|TRBJ2-6|TRBV7-2
TGTGCCAGCAGCTCCGACAGCGGGGGGGCCAACGTCCTGACTTTC
CASSSDSGGANVLTF
>.|.|TRBJ1-2|TRBV19
TGTGCCAGTAGTATATCGAGTAACTATGGCTACACCTTC
CASSISSNYGYTF
>.|TRBD1|TRBJ2-7|TRBV5-4
TGTGCCAGCAGCTCGACAGGGAGCTCCTACGAGCAGTACTTC
CASSSTGSSYEQYF
>.|.|TRBJ1-6|TRBV12-3/TRBV12-4
TGTGCCAGCAGCCCGACCGGGAATTCACCCCTCCACTTT
CASSPTGNSPLHF
>.|.|TRBJ1-1|TRBV19
TGTGCCAGTAGTATTGGGCACCAGAACACTGAAGCTTTCTTT
CASSIGHQNTEAFF
>.|.|TRBJ2-1|TRBV19
TGTGCCAGTAGTCTGACTAGTCCCCCCTACAATGAGCAGTTCTTC
CASSLTSPPYNEQFF
>.|TRBD1|TRBJ2-7|TRBV5-1
TGCGCCAGTTTCACCGGGACAGGGTTTAGCGAGCAGTACTTC
CASFTGTGFSEQYF
>.|.|TRBJ1-2|TRBV7-3
TGTGCCAGCAGCCCGCAAACAGGCTATGGCTACACCTTC
CASSPQTGYGYTF
>.|.|TRBJ1-2|TRBV11-2
TGTGCCAGCAGCTTAAGTCCGGCTAACTATGGCTACACCTTC
CASSLSPANYGYTF
>.|.|TRBJ1-1|TRBV6-2/TRBV6-3
TGTGCCAGCAGTTTGCCAGACAGACCTGAAGCTTTCTTT
CASSLPDRPEAFF
>.|.|TRBJ1-1|TRBV19
TGTGCCAGTAGTGTTGAGGGAATGAACACTGAAGCTTTCTTT
CASSVEGMNTEAFF
>.|TRBD1|TRBJ2-3|TRBV18
TGTGCCAGCTCACCACCTGGGACAGGGCGGACAGATACGCAGTATTTT
CASSPPGTGRTDTQYF
>.|.|TRBJ2-1|TRBV27
TGTGCCAGCACCGGGGAGCATGAGCAGTTCTTC
CASTGEHEQFF
>.|.|TRBJ2-3|TRBV3-1/TRBV3-2
TGTGCCAGCAGCCTAAGGCTTATGGGCGGGGATACGCAGTATTTT
CASSLRLMGGDTQYF
>.|.|TRBJ2-2|TRBV4-2
TGTGCCAGCAGCCAAGGCTTTGCCAGAAAAAACACCGGGGAGCTGTTTTTT
CASSQGFARKNTGELFF
>.|.|TRBJ1-2|TRBV24-1
TGTGCCACCAGTGAAACAGGGCAGAACTATGGCTACACCTTC
CATSETGQNYGYTF
>.|.|TRBJ1-4|TRBV10-3
TGTGCCATCAGTGATCTTCAGGGTGATGAAAAACTGTTTTTT
CAISDLQGDEKLFF
>.|TRBD1|TRBJ1-1|TRBV6-5
TGTGCCAGCAGCCGGCCGGGGACAGGGACGACTTTCTTT
CASSRPGTGTTFF
>.|TRBD1|TRBJ2-2|TRBV5-1
TGCGCCAGCAGCTTGGAGGGACAGGGGAATACCGGGGAGCTGTTTTTT
CASSLEGQGNTGELFF